This T cell receptor beta chain comes out of a study of cytomegalovirus exposure and HLA in healthy donors. Across the whole study: Most genotyped donors, around 78% of about 360, had Caucasian-associated genetic ancestry. General study findings and limits: Most CMV-associated TCR beta chains appeared HLA-restricted in a later analysis. Association of a missense DCLRE1C variant with TCR beta V- and J-gene trimming was reported in a later analysis.

With regard to this clone: Its antigen is not identified.

Primers: 60 Vbeta forward and 13 Jbeta reverse. Here immunoSEQ multiplex PCR was the method, and the copy in TCRdb shows in-frame clones only, minus some. Of about 190,000 clones listed, approximately 84% are singletons. This CDR3 is built from 16 residues. V lost 3 bases, J lost 2 bases, and 6 bases stayed unmatched. Looked up from germline, CDR1 is SNHLY and CDR2 is FYNNEI. The chain uses TRBV2 and TRBJ2-4; 8 positions agree with TRBD1. Sequencing input: PBMCs. The sequence came from a woman aged 30 to 39 in good health and CMV-seropositive. CDR3 nucleotides: TGTGCCAGCAGTGACGGACAGGGTGGTCCCAAAAACATTCAGTACTTC. It codes for CASSDGQGGPKNIQYF.